These 25 T cell receptor beta chains share one sample of origin, sequenced in a study of T cells after yellow fever vaccination. TCRdb independently ran MiXCR on the 5' RACE reads; one entry per CDR3 protein. The data show under 550,000 distinct CDR3 sequences, just over 20% seen once. Sequencing used PBMCs, obtained roughly 20 days after the first yellow fever vaccination. The source of these receptors is a man between 18 and 29 years old who received the YFV17D yellow fever vaccine.

In its sample, this clonotype was seen a few times. The rearrangement links TRBV11-2 to TRBJ1-5, with D perhaps TRBD1 (5 bases). The germline V and J ends were trimmed by 4 bases and 1 base, with 11 bases remaining between them. The CDR3 spans 15 residues. Per germline, CDR1 SGHAT and CDR2 FQNNGV. This CDR3 is CASSYGAASNQPQHF. CDR3 bases: TGTGCCAGCAGCTATGGGGCAGCCAGCAATCAGCCCCAGCATTTT.

This clonotype was counted only a few times. The chain recombines TRBV5-6 with TRBJ1-4; no reliable D call. This CDR3 is built from 12 residues. V lost 4 bases to trimming and J lost 13 bases, with 14 bases between them. The V gene's germline CDR1 is SGHDT and CDR2 YYEEEE. The CDR3 sequence is CASSGQTGRLFF. The CDR3 region has the DNA TGTGCCAGCAGCGGTCAAACGGGAAGACTGTTTTTT.

The chain links TRBV6-5 to TRBJ2-4; no clear D gene. Germline V gene data show CDR1 as MNHEY and CDR2 as SVGAGI. The V and J ends lost 4 bases and 0 bases respectively, with 7 bases between them. The CDR3 totals 14 residues. CDR3 DNA: TGTGCCAGCAGTTTCTCAGGAGCCAAAAACATTCAGTACTTC. Protein sequence: CASSFSGAKNIQYF.

V is TRBV7-9 and J is TRBJ1-6; 7 nucleotides agree with TRBD1. V gave up 1 base and J gave up 2 bases; unmatched junction bases: 5. The CDR3 sequence is 17 residues long. Germline V CDR1 and CDR2: SEHNR, FQNEAQ (reference sequence). The CDR3, as DNA: TGTGCCAGCAGCTTAGAGGGGGCCGGACCCTATAATTCACCCCTCCACTTT. It codes for CASSLEGAGPYNSPLHF.

This clonotype was observed at least ten times. The gene calls are TRBV5-1 and TRBJ2-2; weak D call: TRBD1 (6 bases). Germline lookup yields CDR1 SGHRS and CDR2 YFSETQ. The CDR3 length is 18 residues. V lost 2 bases and J lost 4, with 21 bases in between. The CDR3 protein is CASSLTPQGRIPTGELFF. DNA of the CDR3: TGCGCCAGCAGCTTAACCCCACAGGGTCGAATACCCACCGGGGAGCTGTTTTTT.

A word on this clonotype: Sequence at one end of the junction differs from germline and may be a read error. This chain uses TRBV9 with TRBJ2-1, with 8 bases that match TRBD2. CDR3 size: 15 residues. Germline CDR1 is SGDLS and CDR2 is YYNGEE. CDR3 sequence: CAGSVVAGPYNEQFF. CDR3 nucleotide sequence: TGTGCCGGCAGCGTAGTAGCGGGACCCTACAATGAGCAGTTCTTC.

The rearrangement joins TRBV12-3 or TRBV12-4 to TRBJ2-1; the match to TRBD2 covers 8 bases. V gave up 11 bases and J gave up 7 bases; unmatched junction bases: 13. This CDR3 region has 14 residues. The CDR3 spells CASYRGGLRNEQFF. CDR3 bases: TGTGCCTCCTACCGCGGGGGGTTGAGGAATGAGCAGTTCTTC.

This clonotype was recorded a few times. The chain couples TRBV5-5 to TRBJ2-5; D unclear. Trimming removed 0 bases from V and 3 bases from J, with 12 bases in between. The CDR3 covers 15 residues. Germline CDR1 SGHKS, CDR2 YYEKEE (reference sequence). CDR3 loop: CASSLGFGWEETQYF. Here the CDR3 DNA reads TGTGCCAGCAGCTTGGGGTTTGGGTGGGAAGAGACCCAGTACTTC.

This clonotype was observed a few times. The DNA for the CDR3 is TGTGCCAGCAGGCCCGGGACAGACTATGGCTACACCTTC. Translated: CASRPGTDYGYTF. The V gene is TRBV6-2 or TRBV6-3, the J gene TRBJ1-2, with 7 positions matching TRBD1. Germline V gene sequence: CDR1 MNHEY, CDR2 SVGEGT. V shed 6 bases and J 3 bases; nucleotides not matched to a gene: 4. The CDR3 contains 13 residues.

The chain links TRBV20-1 to TRBJ1-5; D is ambiguous. V was pared by 0 bases and J by 2 bases, with 11 bases between. There are 15 residues in the CDR3. Germline loops: CDR1 DFQATT, CDR2 SNEGSKA (reference sequence). CDR3 protein: CSARDFRRGNQPQHF. CDR3 coding DNA: TGCAGTGCTAGAGATTTCCGGAGGGGCAATCAGCCCCAGCATTTT.

The chain joins TRBV12-5 to TRBJ1-1, with 9 bases identical to TRBD1. Germline loops: CDR1 LGHNT, CDR2 FRNRAP. Germline trimming cut 5 bases from V and 0 bases from J; bases unmatched to any gene: 4. CDR3 length: 15 amino acids. The CDR3 DNA is TGTGCTAGTGGTACGGGGACAGGGTTGAACACTGAAGCTTTCTTT. Its translation: CASGTGTGLNTEAFF.

This clonotype was seen at least ten times. The chain is built from TRBV7-8 and TRBJ2-3; the D is unclear. V shed 3 bases and J shed 0 bases, with 10 bases lying between them. This CDR3 spans 15 amino acids. The germline CDR1 and CDR2 sequences are SGHVS and FQNEAQ. In nucleotides, the CDR3 is TGTGCCAGCAGCTTTTCTAGTGCTAGCACAGATACGCAGTATTTT. It encodes CASSFSSASTDTQYF. The full variable domain, completed using reference TRBV7-8 and TRBJ2-3, is GAGVSQSPRYKVAKRGQDVALRCDPISGHVSLFWYQQALGQGPEFLTYFQNEAQLDKSGLPSDRFFAERPEGSVSTLKIQRTQQEDSAVYLCASSFSSASTDTQYFGPGTRLTVL.

Here the CDR3 reads CASSLGTELNEKLFF. In DNA, the CDR3 is TGTGCCAGCAGTCTCGGGACAGAACTCAATGAAAAACTGTTTTTT. The chain employs TRBV12-3 or TRBV12-4 and TRBJ1-4; 7 positions match TRBD1. The CDR3 is 15 amino acids. V gave up 5 bases and J gave up 5 bases; unmatched junction bases: 8.

The chain carries TRBV7-3 and TRBJ2-3; D may correspond to TRBD1 or TRBD2 (5 bases each). Trimming cost V 7 bases and J 0 bases, with 11 bases left between them. Germline CDR1 and CDR2: SGHTA and FQGTGA. This CDR3 comprises 14 residues. The CDR3 DNA is TGTGCCAGCAACCAGGGAGCTAGCACAGATACGCAGTATTTT. Its translation: CASNQGASTDTQYF. Variable domain in full (rest from reference TRBV7-3 and TRBJ2-3): GAGVSQTPSNKVTEKGKYVELRCDPISGHTALYWYRQSLGQGPEFLIYFQGTGAADDSGLPNDRFFAVRPEGSVSTLKIQRTERGDSAVYLCASNQGASTDTQYFGPGTRLTVL.

The chain recombines TRBV11-2 with TRBJ2-7; no clear D gene. V lost 1 base and J 6 bases, leaving 13 bases between the germline ends. Looked up from germline, CDR1 is SGHAT and CDR2 is FQNNGV. There are 14 residues in the CDR3. CDR3 protein: CASSLARPISEQYF. CDR3 nucleotide sequence: TGTGCCAGCAGCTTAGCTCGTCCCATCTCCGAGCAGTACTTC.

V gene TRBV4-3 combines with J gene TRBJ2-3; D call uncertain. In germline, CDR1 is LGHNA, CDR2 YSLEER. CDR3 length equals 15 residues. The V end lost 1 base, the J end lost 6 bases, and 14 bases lay between the germline ends. The DNA of the CDR3 is TGCGCCAGCAGCCAAGTCTCGGTTCGATTCGATACGCAGTATTTT. Protein sequence: CASSQVSVRFDTQYF.

There are a few counts of this clonotype. This chain joins TRBV20-1 and TRBJ2-3; TRBD2 might be the D (5 bases). The CDR3 has 15 residues. V shed 6 bases and J shed 8 bases, with 24 bases lying between them. Germline lookup yields CDR1 DFQATT and CDR2 SNEGSKA (reference sequence). In nucleotides, the CDR3 is TGCAGTGCCAAGACGGGGAGTGGATTCCTTGGTACGCAGTATTTT. Translated, it gives CSAKTGSGFLGTQYF.

A few counts support this clonotype. The genes are TRBV7-3 and TRBJ2-6; D is uncertain. The CDR3 has 16 amino acids. Germline CDR1 SGHTA, CDR2 FQGTGA. Trimming stripped 4 bases from V and 1 base from J, with 11 bases between. The chain's CDR3 is CASSSSFMSGANVLTF. The CDR3 region has the DNA TGTGCCAGCAGCTCCAGCTTTATGTCTGGGGCCAACGTCCTGACTTTC. The variable domain in full, with the rest retrieved from reference TRBV7-3 and TRBJ2-6, is GAGVSQTPSNKVTEKGKYVELRCDPISGHTALYWYRQSLGQGPEFLIYFQGTGAADDSGLPNDRFFAVRPEGSVSTLKIQRTERGDSAVYLCASSSSFMSGANVLTFGAGSRLTVL.

The CDR3 sequence is CASSNTRRVYNEQFF. CDR3 coding DNA: TGTGCCAGCAGCAACACCCGAAGAGTCTACAATGAGCAGTTCTTC. J is TRBJ2-1 and V is TRBV11-2; D gene unclear. The germline gives CDR1 SGHAT, CDR2 FQNNGV. V was shortened by 5 bases and J by 3 bases, with 14 bases between the two germline ends. This CDR3 is built from 15 residues.

J is TRBJ2-2 and V is TRBV7-9; D perhaps matches TRBD2 (5 bases). V was trimmed by 7 bases and J by 3 bases, leaving 15 bases between them. Germline V CDR1 and CDR2: SEHNR, FQNEAQ (reference sequence). The CDR3 is made up of 15 amino acids. The CDR3 loop reads CASNQRLGDTGELFF. CDR3 sequence (DNA): TGTGCCAGCAACCAACGACTCGGGGACACCGGGGAGCTGTTTTTT.

The chain combines TRBV7-2 with TRBJ2-3; TRBD2 is a possible D gene (7 bases). The CDR3 is 15 amino acids. V lost 5 bases and J lost 2, with 14 bases in between. Germline lookup yields CDR1 SGHTA and CDR2 FQGNSA. CDR3 loop: CASSPWGGATDTQYF. The CDR3 nucleotides are TGTGCCAGCAGCCCCTGGGGGGGGGCCACAGATACGCAGTATTTT.

This chain connects TRBV7-2 to TRBJ2-1; D may be TRBD1 or TRBD2 (5 bases each). V gave up 3 bases and J gave up 2 bases, with 8 bases separating them. CDR1 and CDR2 from the germline V gene are SGHTA and FQGNSA. The CDR3 is made up of 14 amino acids. CDR3 protein: CASSLGPTYNEQFF. The CDR3 DNA reads as TGTGCCAGCAGCTTGGGACCCACCTACAATGAGCAGTTCTTC.

This clonotype was detected only a few times. The chain couples TRBV12-3 or TRBV12-4 to TRBJ1-1; D may be TRBD1 (5 bases). The CDR3 has 12 residues. V was trimmed by 7 bases and J by 1 base, leaving 7 bases between them. CDR3 sequence (DNA): TGTGCCAGCATAAGGGGGAACACTGAAGCTTTCTTT. It specifies CASIRGNTEAFF.

The J gene is TRBJ2-1, the V gene TRBV6-5, with TRBD2 identical over 10 bases. The V gene's germline CDR1 is MNHEY and CDR2 SVGAGI. CDR3 size: 17 residues. The J segment lost 7 bases and the V segment lost 0 bases, leaving 9 bases of the junction unmatched. In DNA form, the CDR3 reads TGTGCCAGCAGTTACTCGCGCAGCGGGGGGGCGGGTAATGAGCAGTTCTTC. Encoded protein: CASSYSRSGGAGNEQFF.

This clonotype was seen only a few times. V and J are TRBV7-7 and TRBJ2-7; 7 nucleotides match TRBD1. Germline V gives CDR1 SSHAT, CDR2 FNYEAQ (reference sequence). The CDR3 sequence is 15 residues long. The CDR3 loop reads CASSLGDSTGWEQYV. For the CDR3, the DNA is TGTGCTAGCAGCTTAGGAGATTCGACAGGGTGGGAGCAGTACGTC.